The clone carrying this TCR beta chain has more than one count but fewer than ten. As yet, its antigen is unknown. The data originate from a study of cytomegalovirus exposure and HLA in healthy donors. Study-wide points: Excluded were some V segments that proved indistinguishable, including TRBV6-2 and TRBV6-3.

The ends were cut back, 6 bases at V and 10 bases at J, with 18 bases in the middle. The CDR3 totals 13 residues. In germline, CDR1 is MNHEY, CDR2 SVGAGI. 13 Jbeta primers and 60 Vbeta primers were used for the PCR. The method was immunoSEQ multiplex PCR; TCRdb's version includes in-frame clones alone and lacks a portion of them. Here the sample spans some 200,000 clones, roughly four fifths being singletons. The sequencing sample was made of PBMCs. The clonotype comes from a woman in her thirties in good health and CMV-seropositive. The chain has TRBV6-5 and TRBJ1-1; D possibly corresponds to TRBD1 (5 bases). The CDR3 protein is CASSSGHRVRAFF. In DNA form, the CDR3 reads TGTGCCAGCAGCTCCGGACATCGGGTGCGAGCTTTCTTT.